The 29 T cell receptor beta chains listed next were all sequenced from one sample in a study of blood T cell repertoires in COVID-19. Using immunoSEQ multiplex PCR, the repertoire was profiled, and TCRdb retains in-frame clones only, with some absent. Seen here are roughly 200,000 clones, roughly 81% observed once, and the top ten hold about 11%. Input material: peripheral blood. Receptors originate from an elderly woman with COVID-19, enrolled during active disease.

The chain joins TRBV19 to TRBJ2-7; D gene uncertain. V was clipped by 5 bases and J by 0 bases, with 5 bases between them. The CDR3 has 12 residues. Per the germline V gene, CDR1 is LNHDA and CDR2 is SQIVND (reference sequence). The CDR3 loop is CASSPNSYEQYF. The CDR3 DNA reads TGTGCCAGTAGTCCCAACTCCTACGAGCAGTACTTC.

This clone was seen a few times. This chain joins TRBV7-2 and TRBJ1-1; D unresolved. Germline lookup yields CDR1 SGHTA and CDR2 FQGNSA. Trimming shortened V by 1 base and J by 0 bases, and 9 bases separated the two germline ends. CDR3 size: 15 residues. This chain's CDR3 is CASSLVPGMNTEAFF. In nucleotides, the CDR3 is TGTGCCAGCAGCTTAGTTCCAGGTATGAACACTGAAGCTTTCTTT.

The gene calls are TRBV20-1 and TRBJ2-7, with unresolved D. The CDR3 loop spans 12 amino acids. CDR1 is DFQATT and CDR2 is SNEGSKA in the germline V gene (reference sequence). V lost 3 bases, J lost 3 bases, and 9 bases lay in between. The CDR3 sequence is CSASGRSYEQYF. The CDR3 DNA reads as TGCAGTGCTAGTGGGCGGAGCTACGAGCAGTACTTC.

CDR3 bases: TGCGCCAGCAGCCAAATAGCGGGGGTCTTCGGGGAATCCCACGAGCAGTACTTC. It yields the protein CASSQIAGVFGESHEQYF. V is TRBV4-3 and J is TRBJ2-7; 9 positions agree with TRBD2. J gave up 5 bases and V 2 bases, and 16 bases lay outside the gene matches. Germline V gene sequence: CDR1 LGHNA, CDR2 YSLEER. The CDR3 loop spans 18 amino acids.

The CDR3: CASSDRILNYGYTF. CDR3 DNA sequence: TGCGCCAGCAGCGACAGAATCCTTAACTATGGCTACACCTTC. The chain links TRBV4-1 to TRBJ1-2; possibly TRBD1 for D (5 bases). The V and J ends lost 5 bases and 1 base respectively, with 11 bases between them. CDR1 and CDR2 (germline): MGHRA, YSYEKL. CDR3 length equals 14 residues.

In its sample, this clone was seen a few times. The chain's CDR3 is CASTANGGYTF. The CDR3 DNA reads TGTGCCAGCACCGCTAACGGTGGCTACACCTTC. The chain combines TRBV6-6 with TRBJ1-2; D is unresolved. This CDR3 spans 11 amino acids. Trimming stripped 7 bases from V and 7 bases from J, with 10 bases between. CDR1 and CDR2 (germline): MNHNY, SVGAGI (reference sequence).

Here the CDR3 DNA reads TGTGCCAGCAGCCGAACCCGGACAGGGGATGGCTACACCTTC. The encoded protein is CASSRTRTGDGYTF. V gene TRBV11-2 combines with J gene TRBJ1-2; 9 positions match TRBD1. Losses at the gene ends were 5 bases for V and 6 bases for J; bases not matched to a gene: 7. Germline values: CDR1 SGHAT, CDR2 FQNNGV. The CDR3 totals 14 residues. Full variable domain (remainder filled in from reference TRBV11-2 and TRBJ1-2): EAGVAQSPRYKIIEKRQSVAFWCNPISGHATLYWYQQILGQGPKLLIQFQNNGVVDDSQLPKDRFSAERLKGVDSTLKIQPAKLEDSAVYLCASSRTRTGDGYTFGSGTRLTVV.

The chain recombines TRBV11-3 with TRBJ2-5; 11 bases agree with TRBD2. Trimming took 4 bases from V and 1 from J; bases not matched to a gene: 5. The CDR3 is 16 amino acids. Germline V gene data show CDR1 as SGHNT and CDR2 as YENEEA. CDR3 DNA: TGTGCCAGCAGCTACGCTAGCGGGGGGACCCAAGAGACCCAGTACTTC. It encodes CASSYASGGTQETQYF.

The chain is built from TRBV27 and TRBJ2-5; 13 nucleotides match TRBD2. This CDR3 is 17 amino acids long. V lost 6 bases and J lost 0; bases outside the gene matches: 7. CDR1 and CDR2 from the germline V gene are MNHEY and SMNVEV (reference sequence). In DNA, the CDR3 is TGTGCCAGCAGCAAACTAGCGGGAGGGCATTACCAAGAGACCCAGTACTTC. It specifies CASSKLAGGHYQETQYF.

J is TRBJ2-7 and V is TRBV19, with D maybe TRBD2 (5 bases). Germline-derived CDR1 and CDR2 are LNHDA and SQIVND (reference sequence). V lost 5 bases and J 2 bases, leaving 13 bases between the germline ends. The CDR3 contains 14 residues. The CDR3 coding sequence is TGTGCCAGTAGTGCTGTCGCGGGCACCTACGAGCAGTACTTC. Its protein product is CASSAVAGTYEQYF.

V and J are TRBV6-5 and TRBJ2-6; D gene ambiguous. Trimming removed 5 bases from V and 0 bases from J, with 5 bases in between. The germline CDR1 and CDR2 sequences are MNHEY and SVGAGI. The CDR3 length is 14 residues. As DNA, the CDR3 is TGTGCCAGCAGTCCCCACTCTGGGGCCAACGTCCTGACTTTC. Its protein product is CASSPHSGANVLTF.

This clone was seen only once. The chain employs TRBV14 and TRBJ2-6, with D hard to call. The CDR3 runs 14 residues. In germline, CDR1 is SGHDN, CDR2 FVKESK. With 2 bases removed from V and 1 base from J, the gap between germline ends came to 3 bases. The CDR3 sequence: CASSQQSGANVLTF. CDR3 DNA sequence: TGTGCCAGCAGCCAACAATCTGGGGCCAACGTCCTGACTTTC.

The rearrangement joins TRBV6-5 to TRBJ2-1, with a weak D call TRBD2 (6 bases). V was pared by 2 bases and J by 3 bases, with 8 bases between. Germline V lookup: CDR1 MNHEY, CDR2 SVGAGI. CDR3 length equals 14 residues. CDR3 sequence: CASSYQTSYNEQFF. The CDR3 DNA is TGTGCCAGCAGTTACCAGACTAGCTACAATGAGCAGTTCTTC.

The CDR3 coding sequence is TGTGCCAGCAGCGTAGGGTCTAGCGGGCCGATCTACAATGAGCAGTTCTTC. Amino acids: CASSVGSSGPIYNEQFF. The chain links TRBV9 to TRBJ2-1; 8 bases are a match to TRBD2. The CDR3 totals 17 residues. After removal of 0 bases from V and 3 bases from J, the junction contained 8 bases not matched to a gene. Germline V lookup: CDR1 SGDLS, CDR2 YYNGEE.

The chain joins TRBV7-9 to TRBJ2-5; D uncertain. V lost 4 bases, J lost 1 base, and 13 bases lay in between. Per the germline V gene, CDR1 is SEHNR and CDR2 is FQNEAQ (reference sequence). This CDR3 has 15 residues. CDR3 sequence (DNA): TGTGCCAGCAGCTGGTACAGAGTACGCCAAGAGACCCAGTACTTC. This gives the protein CASSWYRVRQETQYF.

This chain connects TRBV15 to TRBJ2-1, with 8 bases that match TRBD1. This CDR3 contains 15 residues. The junction had 6 bases not matched to a gene; V was cut back by 5 bases and J by 3 bases. Germline V gives CDR1 LNHNV, CDR2 YYDKDF (reference sequence). DNA for the CDR3: TGTGCCACCAGCCAAAGAGACAGGGGCTACAATGAGCAGTTCTTC. This codes for CATSQRDRGYNEQFF.

The rearrangement uses TRBV29-1 and TRBJ1-2; D might be TRBD1 (5 bases). Germline-derived CDR1 and CDR2 are SQVTM and ANQGSEA. The length of the CDR3 is 14 residues. The germline V and J ends were trimmed by 4 bases and 1 base, with 13 bases remaining between them. CDR3 sequence (DNA): TGCAGCGTTGGTACAGGAACATATAACTATGGCTACACCTTC. Protein product: CSVGTGTYNYGYTF.

The rearrangement links TRBV6-1 to TRBJ2-7, with 11 bases identical to TRBD1. V gave up 1 base and J gave up 3 bases; unmatched junction bases: 2. The length of the CDR3 is 15 residues. Per the germline V gene, CDR1 is MNHNS and CDR2 is SASEGT. As DNA, the CDR3 is TGTGCCAGCAGTGAAGGAGGGACAGGGGGCTACGAGCAGTACTTC. Amino acids: CASSEGGTGGYEQYF.

CDR3 DNA: TGTGCCAGCGCCGGGACAGGGACCTACAATGAGCAGTTCTTC. Its protein product is CASAGTGTYNEQFF. This chain links TRBV9 with TRBJ2-1; 9 bases are shared with TRBD1. From germline, CDR1 is SGDLS and CDR2 YYNGEE. With 7 bases clipped from V and 2 bases from J, the junction kept 4 bases outside the gene matches. This CDR3 region has 14 residues.

CDR3 nucleotides: TGTGCCAGCAGCCAAGGACAGGGCTCCTTGAACACTGAAGCTTTCTTT. It specifies CASSQGQGSLNTEAFF. This chain links TRBV5-4 with TRBJ1-1, with 8 bases identical to TRBD1. With V trimmed by 4 bases and J by 0 bases, 8 bases remained unmatched. The germline V gene encodes CDR1 SGHNT and CDR2 YYREEE (reference sequence). There are 16 residues in the CDR3.

V usage is TRBV13 and J usage is TRBJ1-3; no firm D call. Trimming removed 4 bases at V and 0 bases at J, with 10 bases between. The CDR3 spans 15 residues. Germline V CDR1 and CDR2: PRHDT, FYEKMQ (reference sequence). DNA for the CDR3: TGTGCCAGCAGCTCCCCGCGCTCCTCTGGAAACACCATATATTTT. The encoded protein is CASSSPRSSGNTIYF. The whole variable domain, filled in from reference TRBV13 and TRBJ1-3, reads AAGVIQSPRHLIKEKRETATLKCYPIPRHDTVYWYQQGPGQDPQFLISFYEKMQSDKGSIPDRFSAQQFSDYHSELNMSSLELGDSALYFCASSSPRSSGNTIYFGEGSWLTVV.

Turning to this clone: Other DNA sequences from this sample encode an identical CDR3 as well. The chain links TRBV5-4 to TRBJ2-1; 8 nucleotides line up with TRBD2. With V trimmed by 4 bases and J by 7 bases, 7 bases remained unmatched. The CDR3 is 14 amino acids. Germline loops: CDR1 SGHNT, CDR2 YYREEE (reference sequence). CDR3 bases: TGTGCCAGCAGCCTCGGACTAGCTGGAAATGAGCAGTTCTTC. The encoded protein is CASSLGLAGNEQFF. The full variable domain, its missing parts supplied by reference TRBV5-4 and TRBJ2-1, is ETGVTQSPTHLIKTRGQQVTLRCSSQSGHNTVSWYQQALGQGPQFIFQYYREEENGRGNFPPRFSGLQFPNYSSELNVNALELDDSALYLCASSLGLAGNEQFFGPGTRLTVL.

The chain is built from TRBV28 and TRBJ1-1; no definite D call. V was clipped by 10 bases and J by 1 base, with 10 bases between them. The CDR3 has 12 residues. From germline, CDR1 is MDHEN and CDR2 SYDVKM. CDR3 in amino acids: CATLSTNTEAFF. The DNA for the CDR3 is TGTGCCACCCTCTCTACGAACACTGAAGCTTTCTTT.

The gene calls are TRBV20-1 and TRBJ2-7; 11 bases line up with TRBD2. The CDR3 is 14 amino acids. Germline V gene data show CDR1 as DFQATT and CDR2 as SNEGSKA (reference sequence). J lost 3 bases, V lost 3 bases, and 4 bases had no gene match. The CDR3 DNA reads as TGCAGTGCTAGTACTAGCGGGGGTGGCTACGAGCAGTACTTC. Its translation: CSASTSGGGYEQYF.

The V call is TRBV19, the J call TRBJ2-1, with 9 bases identical to TRBD2. V lost 6 bases to trimming and J lost 6 bases; unmatched junction nucleotides: 9. The germline V gene has CDR1 LNHDA and CDR2 SQIVND (reference sequence). This CDR3 spans 15 amino acids. CDR3 sequence reads: CASRDGLARRNEQFF. The CDR3 nucleotides are TGTGCCAGTAGGGATGGACTAGCGAGACGCAATGAGCAGTTCTTC.

V usage is TRBV2 and J usage is TRBJ2-7, with TRBD2 matching 13 bases. Per the germline V gene, CDR1 is SNHLY and CDR2 is FYNNEI. V dropped 5 bases and J dropped 3; count of bases not matched to a gene: 7. This CDR3 comprises 16 residues. In DNA, the CDR3 is TGTGCCAGCAGTTGGACTAGCGGGGGAGAATACTACGAGCAGTACTTC. This encodes CASSWTSGGEYYEQYF.

The chain has TRBV3-1 (or the pseudogene TRBV3-2) and TRBJ1-1; D is unresolved. The CDR3 runs to 13 residues. CDR1 is LGHDT, CDR2 YNNKEL, per germline (reference sequence). Trimming took off 1 base at V and 7 bases at J, with 10 bases between the two ends. CDR3: CASSQGALIEAFF. The CDR3 coding sequence is TGTGCCAGCAGCCAAGGAGCTCTCATTGAAGCTTTCTTT.

The V call is TRBV4-1, the J call TRBJ2-7, with unresolved D. The CDR3 loop spans 14 amino acids. Trimming took off 0 bases at V and 6 bases at J, with 12 bases between the two ends. Germline loops: CDR1 MGHRA, CDR2 YSYEKL. CDR3 DNA sequence: TGCGCCAGCAGCCAAGATCGTGGCCCTAGCGAGCAGTACTTC. Translating gives CASSQDRGPSEQYF.

The chain combines TRBV5-1 with TRBJ2-1; maybe TRBD2 (6 bases). CDR1 SGHRS and CDR2 YFSETQ come from the germline V gene. The CDR3 consists of 16 residues. V lost 2 bases, J lost 4 bases, and 16 bases lay in between. CDR3 amino acids: CASSFLALTDYNEQFF. The CDR3 DNA reads TGCGCCAGCAGCTTCCTAGCGCTTACGGATTACAATGAGCAGTTCTTC.